These 32 T cell receptor beta chains originate from one sample sequenced in a study of blood T cell repertoires in COVID-19. Sequencing was performed with immunoSEQ multiplex PCR; in TCRdb, only in-frame clones are kept and a portion is missing. The repertoire holds 84,000 or so clones, with about 80% as singletons. Sequences were obtained from peripheral blood. These receptors were taken from a woman between 40 and 55 years old with active or convalescent COVID-19.

This chain uses TRBV6-2 or TRBV6-3 with TRBJ2-3, with TRBD2 matching over 8 bases. CDR1 and CDR2 (germline): MNHEY, SVGEGT. The J segment lost 2 bases and the V segment lost 2 bases, leaving 6 bases of the junction unmatched. The CDR3 has 16 amino acids. CDR3 DNA: TGTGCCAGCAGTTACCCACTAGCGGACCTCACAGATACGCAGTATTTT. Its protein product is CASSYPLADLTDTQYF.

The chain has TRBV4-1 and TRBJ1-4; 9 bases fit TRBD1. Germline V gene lookup returns CDR1 MGHRA and CDR2 YSYEKL. The trim removed 4 bases at V and 7 bases at J, leaving 13 bases unmatched. The CDR3 consists of 17 residues. This CDR3 is CASSRHFTGGLSEKLFF. The CDR3 DNA is TGCGCCAGCAGCCGACATTTTACAGGGGGCTTGAGTGAAAAACTGTTTTTT.

This clone was recorded once. V usage is TRBV28 and J usage is TRBJ1-5, with no clear D. The CDR3 has 15 amino acids. Germline V gives CDR1 MDHEN, CDR2 SYDVKM. V shed 5 bases and J shed 2 bases, with 13 bases lying between them. CDR3 region: CASSPRGAGNQPQHF. CDR3 DNA sequence: TGTGCCAGCAGTCCACGTGGAGCGGGCAATCAGCCCCAGCATTTT.

The rearrangement joins TRBV5-4 to TRBJ2-1, with 8 bases lining up with TRBD2. From germline, CDR1 is SGHNT and CDR2 YYREEE (reference sequence). The CDR3 is made up of 15 amino acids. The V gene end was trimmed by 1 base and the J gene end by 7 bases; junction bases not matched to a gene: 7. The CDR3 DNA is TGTGCCAGCAGCTTGCCCGGGGGGGCGGGGAATGAGCAGTTCTTC. Protein sequence: CASSLPGGAGNEQFF.

The chain recombines TRBV15 with TRBJ2-1; 8 bases map to TRBD2. From germline, CDR1 is LNHNV and CDR2 YYDKDF (reference sequence). V shed 5 bases, J shed 7 bases, and the junction held 10 bases outside the gene matches. The CDR3 is made up of 15 amino acids. CDR3 in amino acids: CATSGFSGTWNEQFF. CDR3 DNA sequence: TGTGCCACCAGCGGTTTTAGCGGGACCTGGAATGAGCAGTTCTTC.

The chain has TRBV11-2 and TRBJ2-1, with 7 bases aligning to TRBD2. Trimming removed 4 bases from V and 6 bases from J; junction bases left unmatched: 15. Germline CDR1 reads SGHAT; CDR2 reads FQNNGV. The CDR3 contains 17 residues. The CDR3 sequence: CASSSSILREIGNEQFF. In DNA, the CDR3 is TGTGCCAGCAGCTCGTCTATTTTGCGGGAGATTGGCAATGAGCAGTTCTTC.

On this clone: A much larger clonotype is one base distant, so this may be a read error. This sample includes further DNA sequences coding for the same CDR3. The J gene is TRBJ2-3, the V gene TRBV29-1; D is undetermined. The V gene's germline CDR1 is SQVTM and CDR2 ANQGSEA. This CDR3 spans 11 amino acids. V was shortened by 4 bases and J by 2 bases, with 4 bases between the two germline ends. CDR3 amino acids: CSVGYTDTQYF. The CDR3 nucleotides are TGCAGCGTTGGCTACACAGATACGCAGTATTTT.

Remarks on this clone: Other DNA sequences in the same sample also yield this CDR3. The chain carries TRBV5-4 and TRBJ1-2; D is undetermined. V was clipped by 0 bases and J by 0 bases, with 6 bases between them. In germline, CDR1 is SGHNT, CDR2 YYREEE (reference sequence). CDR3 length: 14 residues. CDR3 residues: CASSLGGSNYGYTF. The CDR3 DNA reads as TGTGCCAGCAGCTTGGGCGGATCTAACTATGGCTACACCTTC.

The CDR3 nucleotides are TGCGCCAGCAGCCAAGATGGAGGACAGGGGTGGTCCACTGAAGCTTTCTTT. The encoded protein is CASSQDGGQGWSTEAFF. This rearrangement joins TRBV4-3 to TRBJ1-1, with 9 bases fitting TRBD1. The CDR3 extends over 17 amino acids. Germline values: CDR1 LGHNA, CDR2 YSLEER. V was pared by 0 bases and J by 4 bases, with 9 bases of the junction left unmatched.

The rearrangement joins TRBV7-8 to TRBJ2-7; 12 bases match TRBD2. V trimming: 3 bases; J trimming: 1 base; junction bases outside the gene matches: 1. CDR3 size: 15 residues. Germline V lookup: CDR1 SGHVS, CDR2 FQNEAQ. This CDR3 reads CASSLTSGSSYEQYF. The CDR3 nucleotides read TGTGCCAGCAGCTTGACTAGCGGGAGTTCCTACGAGCAGTACTTC.

This clone showed up just a few times. The rearrangement joins TRBV15 to TRBJ1-4; D might be TRBD1 (6 bases). V was clipped by 0 bases and J by 3 bases, with 11 bases between them. Germline-derived CDR1 and CDR2 are LNHNV and YYDKDF (reference sequence). The CDR3 runs 16 residues. CDR3 protein: CATSRDAGAANEKLFF. Written as DNA, the CDR3 is TGTGCCACCAGCAGAGATGCAGGGGCAGCTAATGAAAAACTGTTTTTT.

This chain joins TRBV7-2 and TRBJ1-1, with D unclear. Trimming stripped 5 bases from V and 1 base from J, with 17 bases between. Germline V CDR1 and CDR2: SGHTA, FQGNSA. The CDR3 is made up of 16 amino acids. The CDR3 DNA reads TGTGCCAGCAGCCCGCGCGGAGGCTCGCGGAACACTGAAGCTTTCTTT. Translation: CASSPRGGSRNTEAFF.

The chain's CDR3 is CAIRYWEAGELFF. The CDR3 bases are TGTGCCATCAGGTACTGGGAGGCCGGGGAGCTGTTTTTT. This chain uses TRBV10-3 with TRBJ2-2; D is possibly TRBD2 (6 bases). The length of the CDR3 is 13 residues. V was cut by 6 bases and J by 6 bases, with 11 bases left in between. Germline V gives CDR1 ENHRY, CDR2 SYGVKD.

In this sample, this clone turned up once. The chain uses TRBV19 and TRBJ1-2; D is unresolved. The CDR3 totals 11 residues. V lost 4 bases, J lost 7 bases, and 7 bases lay in between. The germline V gene has CDR1 LNHDA and CDR2 SQIVND (reference sequence). The CDR3 DNA follows: TGTGCCAGTAGTACCGGGGTTGGCTACACCTTC. Its protein product is CASSTGVGYTF.

This clone was found a few times. DNA of the CDR3: TGCGCCAGCAGCTTATACAGGGGGAGCACTGAAGCTTTCTTT. Protein product: CASSLYRGSTEAFF. The chain is built from TRBV5-1 and TRBJ1-1, with TRBD1 matching 8 bases. This CDR3 comprises 14 residues. Germline values: CDR1 SGHRS, CDR2 YFSETQ. The V segment lost 2 bases and the J segment 4 bases; nucleotides outside the gene matches: 4.

The gene calls are TRBV7-2 and TRBJ2-3; D is unresolved. Trimming pared 1 base from V and 0 bases from J, leaving 11 bases between. Germline V CDR1 and CDR2: SGHTA, FQGNSA. This CDR3 is 16 amino acids long. The CDR3 sequence: CASSLGVQLSTDTQYF. CDR3 bases: TGTGCCAGCAGCTTAGGGGTACAGCTCAGCACAGATACGCAGTATTTT. The full variable domain, in which reference TRBV7-2 and TRBJ2-3 provide the parts outside the CDR3, is GAGVSQSPSNKVTEKGKDVELRCDPISGHTALYWYRQSLGQGLEFLIYFQGNSAPDKSGLPSDRFSAERTGGSVSTLTIQRTQQEDSAVYLCASSLGVQLSTDTQYFGPGTRLTVL.

The rearrangement joins TRBV7-8 to TRBJ2-4; 7 positions match TRBD1. This CDR3 has 18 residues. In germline, CDR1 is SGHVS, CDR2 FQNEAQ. V dropped 6 bases and J dropped 2; count of bases not matched to a gene: 16. The CDR3 DNA is TGTGCCAGCAGGGTGAGGTCAGGGGGAACCGGAACCAAAAACATTCAGTACTTC. Translating gives CASRVRSGGTGTKNIQYF. The full variable domain, in which reference TRBV7-8 and TRBJ2-4 provide the parts outside the CDR3, is GAGVSQSPRYKVAKRGQDVALRCDPISGHVSLFWYQQALGQGPEFLTYFQNEAQLDKSGLPSDRFFAERPEGSVSTLKIQRTQQEDSAVYLCASRVRSGGTGTKNIQYFGAGTRLSVL.

J is TRBJ2-1 and V is TRBV4-2, with TRBD2 matching over 8 bases. The J segment lost 10 bases and the V segment lost 0 bases, leaving 8 bases of the junction unmatched. CDR1 is LGHNA and CDR2 is YNFKEQ in the germline V gene. The length of the CDR3 is 15 residues. CDR3 protein: CASSQDNGLAREQFF. The DNA for the CDR3 is TGTGCCAGCAGCCAAGATAACGGACTAGCAAGGGAGCAGTTCTTC.

V and J are TRBV7-6 and TRBJ2-5; D gene ambiguous. Per the germline V gene, CDR1 is SGHVS and CDR2 is FNYEAQ. This CDR3 region has 14 residues. Trimming removed 1 base at V and 5 bases at J, with 11 bases between. The CDR3 DNA reads TGTGCCAGCAGCTTAGACACGTTCAAGGAGACCCAGTACTTC. Amino acid sequence: CASSLDTFKETQYF.

This clone was seen once. The sample has other DNA sequences that encode this CDR3 too. The V call is TRBV11-3, the J call TRBJ2-3, with a weak D call TRBD1 (5 bases). The CDR3 is 13 amino acids. Per germline, CDR1 SGHNT and CDR2 YENEEA. The V and J ends lost 3 bases and 2 bases respectively, with 6 bases between them. CDR3 amino acids: CASSLGPTDTQYF. CDR3 nucleotide sequence: TGTGCCAGCAGCTTGGGGCCCACAGATACGCAGTATTTT.

The V and J genes are TRBV28 and TRBJ2-7; tentative D call: TRBD2 (7 bases). The V gene's germline CDR1 is MDHEN and CDR2 SYDVKM. The CDR3 runs to 15 residues. The V gene lost 2 bases and the J gene lost 1 base, with 12 bases spanning the gap. The CDR3 nucleotides are TGTGCCAGCAGTTTAGCGGGGGCCCTATCCTACGAGCAGTACTTC. Translating it yields CASSLAGALSYEQYF.

The chain links TRBV15 to TRBJ1-4; D possibly corresponds to TRBD1 (5 bases). The V end was cut by 0 bases, the J end by 4 bases, with 15 bases between. Germline V gene lookup returns CDR1 LNHNV and CDR2 YYDKDF (reference sequence). The CDR3 is 17 residues long. The CDR3 nucleotides read TGTGCCACCAGCAGAGAGGCCCTACAGGTGATTAATGAAAAACTGTTTTTT. Its protein is CATSREALQVINEKLFF.

The V and J genes are TRBV20-1 and TRBJ1-2, with D possibly matching TRBD1 (5 bases). Trimming took 5 bases from V and 8 from J, leaving 12 bases between them. Germline V lookup: CDR1 DFQATT, CDR2 SNEGSKA (reference sequence). This CDR3 is built from 11 residues. CDR3 nucleotide sequence: TGCAGTGCTTGGGGGGGAATCGGCTACACCTTC. Translating gives CSAWGGIGYTF.

This clone was seen a handful of times. The gene calls are TRBV11-3 and TRBJ2-1, with 7 bases lining up with TRBD2. The CDR3 loop spans 17 amino acids. With V trimmed by 5 bases and J by 2 bases, 12 bases remained unmatched. The germline gives CDR1 SGHNT, CDR2 YENEEA. The CDR3 spells CASSLVLSGLAYNEQFF. CDR3 sequence (DNA): TGTGCCAGCAGCCTAGTCCTTAGCGGGTTAGCCTACAATGAGCAGTTCTTC.

The chain carries TRBV5-1 and TRBJ1-1; D call uncertain. The V and J ends lost 0 bases and 1 base respectively, with 10 bases between them. CDR1 is SGHRS, CDR2 YFSETQ, per germline. The CDR3 sequence is 15 residues long. The CDR3 coding sequence is TGCGCCAGCAGCTTGGGCCTTACCAGGAACACTGAAGCTTTCTTT. Its protein is CASSLGLTRNTEAFF.

The V gene is TRBV28, the J gene TRBJ2-2, with 10 bases lining up with TRBD1. CDR1 MDHEN and CDR2 SYDVKM come from the germline V gene. With 4 bases clipped from V and 6 bases from J, the junction kept 14 bases outside the gene matches. This CDR3 region has 18 residues. The CDR3 loop is CASSSRGQGPPLAGELFF. In DNA, the CDR3 is TGTGCCAGCAGTTCCCGGGGACAGGGGCCCCCTCTCGCCGGGGAGCTGTTTTTT.

The gene calls are TRBV6-5 and TRBJ1-2; D unresolved. The CDR3 runs to 14 residues. Germline V lookup: CDR1 MNHEY, CDR2 SVGAGI. Trimming took off 6 bases at V and 5 bases at J, with 16 bases between the two ends. CDR3 sequence reads: CASRRWGDPYGYTF. As DNA, the CDR3 is TGTGCCAGCAGAAGGTGGGGAGATCCGTATGGCTACACCTTC.

This chain uses TRBV19 with TRBJ1-6; D uncertain. V was pared by 5 bases and J by 6 bases, with 5 bases between. CDR1 is LNHDA and CDR2 is SQIVND in the germline V gene (reference sequence). This CDR3 spans 12 amino acids. The CDR3: CASSPLNSPLHF. CDR3 coding DNA: TGTGCCAGTAGTCCACTTAATTCACCCCTCCACTTT.

In this sample, this clone turned up many times. The genes are TRBV5-6 and TRBJ2-2; no firm D call. Germline CDR1 reads SGHDT; CDR2 reads YYEEEE. The CDR3 spans 14 residues. Trimming removed 0 bases at V and 2 bases at J, with 5 bases between. The CDR3 region has the DNA TGTGCCAGCAGCTTGGGACATAACACCGGGGAGCTGTTTTTT. This codes for CASSLGHNTGELFF.

This clone was observed a few times. The gene calls are TRBV28 and TRBJ1-4, with TRBD1 matching 7 bases. The CDR3 contains 14 residues. Germline CDR1 is MDHEN and CDR2 is SYDVKM. V was clipped by 5 bases and J by 5 bases; unmatched bases: 5. CDR3 nucleotide sequence: TGTGCCAGCAGTCTGGGACAGTTCAATGAAAAACTGTTTTTT. Its protein is CASSLGQFNEKLFF.

The chain employs TRBV2 and TRBJ2-5; D remains unclear. V lost 7 bases and J lost 11, with 14 bases in between. CDR1 SNHLY and CDR2 FYNNEI come from the germline V gene. This CDR3 comprises 11 residues. CDR3 DNA: TGTGCCAGCACCAGAACCCCGTTGCAGTACTTC. It is translated as CASTRTPLQYF.

The V gene is TRBV7-2, the J gene TRBJ2-7; 9 bases are shared with TRBD1. This CDR3 is 19 amino acids long. Germline trimming cut 2 bases from V and 2 bases from J; bases unmatched to any gene: 16. CDR1 and CDR2 from the germline V gene are SGHTA and FQGNSA. The CDR3 DNA is TGTGCCAGCAGCTTACAACCGGGACAGGGACCGTCAAGAGCCTACGAGCAGTACTTC. It specifies CASSLQPGQGPSRAYEQYF.